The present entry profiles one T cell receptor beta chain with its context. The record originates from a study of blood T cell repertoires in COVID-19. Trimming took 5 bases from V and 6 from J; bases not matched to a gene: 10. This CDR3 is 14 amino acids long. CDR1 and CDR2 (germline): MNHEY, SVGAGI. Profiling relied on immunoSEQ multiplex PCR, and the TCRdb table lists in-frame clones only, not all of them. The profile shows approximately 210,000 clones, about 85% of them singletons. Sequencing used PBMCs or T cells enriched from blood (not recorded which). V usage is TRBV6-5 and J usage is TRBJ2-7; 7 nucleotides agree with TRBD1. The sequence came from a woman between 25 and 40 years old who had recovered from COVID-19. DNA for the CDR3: TGTGCCAGCAGTCCCGGGACAGTTATCTCCGAGCAGTACTTC. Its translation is CASSPGTVISEQYF.